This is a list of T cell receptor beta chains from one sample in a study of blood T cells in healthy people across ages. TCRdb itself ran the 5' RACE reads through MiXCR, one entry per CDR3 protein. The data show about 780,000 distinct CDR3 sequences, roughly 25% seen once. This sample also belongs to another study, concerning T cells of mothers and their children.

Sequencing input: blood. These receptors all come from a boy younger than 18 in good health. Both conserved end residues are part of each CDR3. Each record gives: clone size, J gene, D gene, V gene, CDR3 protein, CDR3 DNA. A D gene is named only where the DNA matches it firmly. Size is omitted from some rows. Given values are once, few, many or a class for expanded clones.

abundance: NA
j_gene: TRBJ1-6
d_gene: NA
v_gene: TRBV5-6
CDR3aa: CASSLGAPRNSPLHF
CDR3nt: TGTGCCAGCAGCTTGGGGGCTCCGCGCAATTCACCCCTCCACTTT

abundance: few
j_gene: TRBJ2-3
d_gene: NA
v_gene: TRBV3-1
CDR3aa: CASSSRKGGGTDTQYF
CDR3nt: TGTGCCAGCAGCTCCCGGAAGGGGGGCGGAACAGATACGCAGTATTTT

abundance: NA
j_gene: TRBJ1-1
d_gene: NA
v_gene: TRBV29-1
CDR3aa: CSVRNAGENTEAFF
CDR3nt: TGCAGCGTTCGAAACGCAGGGGAGAACACTGAAGCTTTCTTT

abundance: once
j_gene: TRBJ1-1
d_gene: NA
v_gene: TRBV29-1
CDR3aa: CSVALSVNTEAFF
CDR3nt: TGCAGCGTTGCCCTATCGGTGAACACTGAAGCTTTCTTT

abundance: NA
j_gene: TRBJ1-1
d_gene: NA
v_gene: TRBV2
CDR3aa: CASTAAVRVAEAFF
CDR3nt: TGTGCCAGCACGGCTGCTGTCCGTGTAGCTGAAGCTTTCTTT

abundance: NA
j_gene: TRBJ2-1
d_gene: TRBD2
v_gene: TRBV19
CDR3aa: CASRAAASGVDEQFF
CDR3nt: TGTGCCAGTAGGGCGGCGGCTAGCGGGGTGGATGAGCAGTTCTTC

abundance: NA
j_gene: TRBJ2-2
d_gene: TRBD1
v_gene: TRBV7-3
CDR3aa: CASSPDRGRSGELFF
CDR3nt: TGTGCCAGCAGCCCGGACAGGGGGCGATCCGGGGAGCTGTTCTTT

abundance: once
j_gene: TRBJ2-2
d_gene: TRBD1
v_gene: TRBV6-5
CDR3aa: CASSYSLTGGAGTGELFF
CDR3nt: TGTGCCAGCAGTTACTCGCTGACAGGGGGCGCGGGCACCGGGGAGCTGTTTTTT

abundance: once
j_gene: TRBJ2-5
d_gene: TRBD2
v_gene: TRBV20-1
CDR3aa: CSASAGESVGETQYF
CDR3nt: TGCAGTGCTAGCGCGGGGGAGAGTGTTGGAGAGACCCAGTACTTC

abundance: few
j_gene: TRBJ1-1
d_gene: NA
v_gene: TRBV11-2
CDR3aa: CASSLTGPVPEAFF
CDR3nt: TGTGCCAGCAGCTTAACAGGGCCGGTCCCTGAAGCTTTCTTT

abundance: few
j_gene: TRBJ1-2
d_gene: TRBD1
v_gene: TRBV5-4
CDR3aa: CASSSTGGIGYTF
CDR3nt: TGTGCCAGCAGCTCCACAGGGGGCATCGGCTACACCTTC

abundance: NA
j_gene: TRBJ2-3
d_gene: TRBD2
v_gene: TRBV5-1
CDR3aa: CASSLVPSGRGTDTQYF
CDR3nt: TGCGCCAGCAGCTTGGTCCCTAGCGGGAGGGGCACAGATACGCAGTATTTT

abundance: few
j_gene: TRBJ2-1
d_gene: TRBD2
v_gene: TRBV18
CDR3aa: CASSPPTSGGAHEQFF
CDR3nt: TGTGCCAGCTCACCACCGACTAGCGGGGGGGCCCATGAGCAGTTCTTC

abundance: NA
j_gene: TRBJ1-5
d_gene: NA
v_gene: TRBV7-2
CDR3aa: CASSLARGRGQPQHF
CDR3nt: TGTGCCAGCAGCTTGGCCAGGGGAAGGGGTCAGCCCCAGCATTTT

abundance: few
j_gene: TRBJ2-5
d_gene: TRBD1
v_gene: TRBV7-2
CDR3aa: CASSFSTRGLTETQYF
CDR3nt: TGTGCCAGCAGCTTCTCGACGAGGGGGCTCACTGAGACCCAGTACTTC

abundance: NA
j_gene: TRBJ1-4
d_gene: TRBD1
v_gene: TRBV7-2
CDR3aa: CASSLVRTGNEKLFF
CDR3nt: TGTGCCAGCAGCTTAGTTCGGACAGGGAATGAAAAACTGTTTTTT

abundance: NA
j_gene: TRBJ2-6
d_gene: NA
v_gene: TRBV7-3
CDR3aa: CASSFHSGANVLTF
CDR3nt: TGTGCCAGCAGCTTTCACTCCGGGGCCAACGTCCTGACTTTC

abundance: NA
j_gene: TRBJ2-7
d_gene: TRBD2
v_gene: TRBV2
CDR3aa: CASSLRGAPSEQYF
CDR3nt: TGTGCCAGCAGCCTGCGGGGGGCACCATCCGAGCAGTACTTC

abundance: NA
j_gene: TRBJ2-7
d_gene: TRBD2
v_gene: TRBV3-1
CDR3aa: CASSLAGGPPYEQYF
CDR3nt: TGTGCCAGCAGCCTCGCGGGAGGGCCCCCCTACGAGCAGTACTTC

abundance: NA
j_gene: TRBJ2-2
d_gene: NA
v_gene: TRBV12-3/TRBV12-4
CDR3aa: CASRPTGNGGLFF
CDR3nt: TGTGCCAGCAGACCGACAGGGAACGGGGGGCTGTTTTTT